This TCR beta chain was sequenced during a study of CXCR3-negative and CXCR3-positive naive CD8 T cells. In the study overall: The study obtained some 150 million TRB reads, about 1.5 +/- 0.3 million per library.

5' RACE that incorporated UMI labels was used to prepare the TRB cDNA libraries. TCRdb re-analyzed the 5' RACE reads; it lists each CDR3 protein once, without DNA. In total, the table holds fewer than 55,000 distinct CDR3 sequences. In regard to this clonotype: Its antigen is not known.

Study findings and constraints: Whereas both naive subsets had comparably high diversity, memory CD8+ cells had much lower diversity. Similar TRBV-TRBJ usage characterized naive CXCR3-negative and CXCR3-positive cells; memory cells differed.

Per germline, CDR1 LGHDT and CDR2 YNNKEL (reference sequence). CDR3 size: 16 residues. V and J are TRBV3-1 and TRBJ2-7. The TCR comes from a human donor in good health. Some clones in this sample may be carry-over from other donors' samples. The sample comprised naive CXCR3- CD8+ T cells from blood. Regarding subset: CD45RO-CCR7+CD27+CD95- naive CD8+ T cells lacking CXCR3 (TNR3-). CDR3 region: CASSQEAASSSYEQYF.